These T cell receptor beta chains were read from a single sample in a study of OX40 agonist ivuxolimab in advanced cancers. Generated by immunoSEQ multiplex PCR, the TCRdb table keeps only in-frame clones and is missing some. Among approximately 10,000 clones listed, about 86% were seen once. The source material was CD4+ or CD8+ T cells sorted from blood, sampled in a trial of the OX40 agonist ivuxolimab. The source of these receptors is an adult with an advanced solid tumor such as melanoma, head and neck, liver or kidney cancer. Each CDR3 is given with its conserved first and last residue. D genes are given only for firm matches. The size entry is marked missing in some rows and otherwise reads once, few, many or a size class.

clone size: .
V gene: TRBV29-1
D gene: TRBD1
J gene: TRBJ2-7
CDR3 protein: CSVGGTGFSYEQYF
CDR3 DNA: TGCAGCGTTGGGGGGACAGGGTTCTCCTACGAGCAGTACTTC

clone size: few
V gene: TRBV5-1
D gene: TRBD1
J gene: TRBJ1-6
CDR3 protein: CASSMSGGGNSPLHF
CDR3 DNA: TGCGCCAGCAGTATGTCAGGAGGGGGCAATTCACCCCTCCACTTT

clone size: .
V gene: TRBV11-2
D gene: TRBD1
J gene: TRBJ2-5
CDR3 protein: CASSTTGGARETQYF
CDR3 DNA: TGTGCCAGCAGTACGACAGGGGGCGCGAGGGAGACCCAGTACTTC

clone size: .
V gene: TRBV6-6
D gene: .
J gene: TRBJ2-7
CDR3 protein: CASSYSLQGEGEQYF
CDR3 DNA: TGTGCCAGCAGTTACTCTCTACAGGGGGAGGGCGAGCAGTACTTC

clone size: .
V gene: TRBV18
D gene: .
J gene: TRBJ2-7
CDR3 protein: CASSPGDEQYF
CDR3 DNA: TGTGCCAGCTCACCAGGGGACGAGCAGTACTTC

clone size: once
V gene: TRBV9
D gene: .
J gene: TRBJ2-1
CDR3 protein: CASSVANEQFF
CDR3 DNA: TGTGCCAGCAGCGTAGCCAATGAGCAGTTCTTC

clone size: .
V gene: TRBV4-1
D gene: .
J gene: TRBJ2-7
CDR3 protein: CASSQDRSYEQYF
CDR3 DNA: TGCGCCAGCAGCCAAGATAGGTCCTACGAGCAGTACTTC

clone size: .
V gene: TRBV6-1
D gene: .
J gene: TRBJ1-5
CDR3 protein: CASNLGGSNQPQHF
CDR3 DNA: TGTGCCAGCAACCTCGGGGGGAGCAATCAGCCCCAGCATTTT

clone size: .
V gene: TRBV7-6
D gene: .
J gene: TRBJ2-7
CDR3 protein: CASSLGGAGMYEQYF
CDR3 DNA: TGTGCCAGCAGCTTAGGAGGGGCAGGAATGTACGAGCAGTACTTC

clone size: once
V gene: TRBV19
D gene: TRBD1
J gene: TRBJ1-2
CDR3 protein: CASSTRTGLDYGYTF
CDR3 DNA: TGTGCCAGTAGTACCCGGACAGGGTTAGACTATGGCTACACCTTC

clone size: .
V gene: TRBV6-4
D gene: .
J gene: TRBJ2-7
CDR3 protein: CASRGEGSIRRGGSYEQYF
CDR3 DNA: TGTGCCAGCAGAGGGGAGGGGTCGATTAGGAGGGGGGGCTCCTACGAGCAGTACTTC